One sample yielded the 14 T cell receptor beta chains listed below, sequenced in a study. From the RT-PCR reads, TCRdb called clonotypes with MiXCR, one entry per CDR3 protein. The table has more than 550,000 distinct CDR3 sequences, 14% seen once. Sequencing was carried out using memory CD4+ T cells from blood. The receptor source for this set is a female donor in good health, serving as a healthy control.

This clonotype was detected only a few times. The rearrangement joins TRBV7-2 to TRBJ2-7; 8 bases fit TRBD2. Germline CDR1 reads SGHTA; CDR2 reads FQGNSA. This CDR3 is 15 amino acids long. With V trimmed by 4 bases and J by 2 bases, 7 bases remained unmatched. For the CDR3, the DNA is TGTGCCAGCAGCTATCGAGCGGGAGAGCCCTACGAGCAGTACTTC. It encodes CASSYRAGEPYEQYF. Full variable domain (outside the CDR3, taken from reference TRBV7-2 and TRBJ2-7): GAGVSQSPSNKVTEKGKDVELRCDPISGHTALYWYRQSLGQGLEFLIYFQGNSAPDKSGLPSDRFSAERTGGSVSTLTIQRTQQEDSAVYLCASSYRAGEPYEQYFGPGTRLTVT.

This clonotype was detected only a few times. The chain links TRBV5-1 to TRBJ2-5; D is undetermined. Trimming removed 2 bases at V and 1 base at J, with 12 bases between. This CDR3 has 15 residues. Per the germline V gene, CDR1 is SGHRS and CDR2 is YFSETQ. In DNA, the CDR3 is TGCGCCAGCAGCTTTTCCCAAGGATCCCAAGAGACCCAGTACTTC. It codes for CASSFSQGSQETQYF.

This clonotype has a count of ten or more. CDR3 region: CASSYSGGRDLVTEAFF. CDR3 bases: TGTGCCAGCAGTTACTCTGGGGGCAGGGATTTAGTAACTGAAGCTTTCTTT. V usage is TRBV6-5 and J usage is TRBJ1-1; D perhaps matches TRBD1 (6 bases). The V and J ends lost 0 bases and 5 bases respectively, with 19 bases between them. Looked up from germline, CDR1 is MNHEY and CDR2 is SVGAGI. This CDR3 has 17 amino acids.

There are many counts of this clonotype. The V and J genes are TRBV20-1 and TRBJ2-4; TRBD2 agrees at 9 bases. There are 14 residues in the CDR3. V shed 6 bases and J 3 bases; nucleotides not matched to a gene: 6. Germline V gene sequence: CDR1 DFQATT, CDR2 SNEGSKA (reference sequence). DNA of the CDR3: TGCAGTGCCCAGCTAGCGGGGAACAAAAACATTCAGTACTTC. It is translated as CSAQLAGNKNIQYF.

The chain joins TRBV5-6 to TRBJ1-5; the match to TRBD1 covers 9 bases. Germline V gene lookup returns CDR1 SGHDT and CDR2 YYEEEE. There are 16 residues in the CDR3. The trim removed 4 bases at V and 7 bases at J, leaving 12 bases unmatched. The CDR3, as DNA: TGTGCCAGCAGCCGGATGGGACAGGGCTCAAGCCAGCCCCAGCATTTT. Translating it yields CASSRMGQGSSQPQHF.

There are many counts of this clonotype. The chain employs TRBV7-8 and TRBJ2-1; a possible D gene is TRBD2 (6 bases). The CDR3 is made up of 15 amino acids. V was pared by 3 bases and J by 6 bases, with 15 bases between. CDR1 is SGHVS, CDR2 FQNEAQ, per germline. The DNA for the CDR3 is TGTGCCAGCAGCTTTTTAGCGGATTACTTCAATGAGCAGTTCTTC. This sequence encodes CASSFLADYFNEQFF.

With respect to this clonotype: Being one base from a much bigger clone, this may be a read error. V and J are TRBV5-1 and TRBJ1-1; D remains unclear. CDR3 size: 14 residues. The germline gives CDR1 SGHRS, CDR2 YFSETQ. V was pared by 0 bases and J by 4 bases, with 10 bases between. CDR3 DNA sequence: TGCGCCAGCAGCTTGGCCAAGGGAGGCACTGAAGCTTTCTTT. Encoded protein: CASSLAKGGTEAFF.

This clonotype was detected many times. The chain recombines TRBV5-1 with TRBJ1-1; 10 bases fit TRBD1. J lost 4 bases, V lost 7 bases, and 4 bases had no gene match. Germline V CDR1 and CDR2: SGHRS, YFSETQ. This CDR3 contains 13 residues. In DNA form, the CDR3 reads TGCGCCAGCGGGACAGGGGAGGTCACTGAAGCTTTCTTT. It codes for CASGTGEVTEAFF.

V usage is TRBV27 and J usage is TRBJ2-1; D unresolved. Germline V gene data show CDR1 as MNHEY and CDR2 as SMNVEV (reference sequence). The CDR3 totals 13 residues. With 6 bases removed from V and 10 bases from J, the gap between germline ends came to 16 bases. Written as DNA, the CDR3 is TGTGCCAGCAGCCTGGCCCTTCTTGGGGAGCAGTTCTTC. Translating it yields CASSLALLGEQFF.

This clonotype was seen a few times. The chain recombines TRBV20-1 with TRBJ1-3; D is uncertain. The CDR3 loop spans 13 amino acids. V was trimmed by 3 bases and J by 4 bases, leaving 10 bases between them. Germline V gene lookup returns CDR1 DFQATT and CDR2 SNEGSKA (reference sequence). The CDR3, as DNA: TGCAGTGCTAGTAAGTCGGCCGGAAACACCATATATTTT. This codes for CSASKSAGNTIYF.

The chain uses TRBV4-3 and TRBJ1-3; no reliable D call. CDR3 size: 15 residues. V dropped 0 bases and J dropped 0 bases, with 6 bases sitting between them. The germline V gene encodes CDR1 LGHNA and CDR2 YSLEER. CDR3 nucleotides: TGCGCCAGCAGCCAAGATAGTTACTCTGGAAACACCATATATTTT. It encodes CASSQDSYSGNTIYF.

This clonotype has more than one count but fewer than ten. The V and J genes are TRBV20-1 and TRBJ2-1; 8 bases fit TRBD2. Germline loops: CDR1 DFQATT, CDR2 SNEGSKA (reference sequence). With V trimmed by 6 bases and J by 7 bases, 11 bases remained unmatched. CDR3 size: 14 residues. This CDR3 reads CSAPASGFLNEQFF. The CDR3 nucleotides read TGCAGTGCGCCCGCTAGCGGGTTCTTAAATGAGCAGTTCTTC.

The CDR3 DNA sequence: TGTGCCAGCAGTTTACCGTCGGGACTAGCGGGAGAGATGGATACGCAGTATTTT. Its translation is CASSLPSGLAGEMDTQYF. V gene TRBV28 combines with J gene TRBJ2-3, with 14 nucleotides matching TRBD2. CDR1 and CDR2 (germline): MDHEN, SYDVKM. J lost 6 bases, V lost 2 bases, and 10 bases had no gene match. The CDR3 loop spans 18 amino acids. Supplemented by reference TRBV28 and TRBJ2-3, the full variable domain reads DVKVTQSSRYLVKRTGEKVFLECVQDMDHENMFWYRQDPGLGLRLIYFSYDVKMKEKGDIPEGYSVSREKKERFSLILESASTNQTSMYLCASSLPSGLAGEMDTQYFGPGTRLTVL.

This clonotype was seen ten or more times. This rearrangement joins TRBV12-3 or TRBV12-4 to TRBJ1-2; TRBD1 matches 7 bases. CDR3 length: 13 amino acids. The J segment lost 5 bases and the V segment lost 5 bases, leaving 5 bases of the junction unmatched. The CDR3 loop is CASSQGQAYGYTF. DNA for the CDR3: TGTGCCAGCAGTCAAGGACAGGCGTATGGCTACACCTTC.